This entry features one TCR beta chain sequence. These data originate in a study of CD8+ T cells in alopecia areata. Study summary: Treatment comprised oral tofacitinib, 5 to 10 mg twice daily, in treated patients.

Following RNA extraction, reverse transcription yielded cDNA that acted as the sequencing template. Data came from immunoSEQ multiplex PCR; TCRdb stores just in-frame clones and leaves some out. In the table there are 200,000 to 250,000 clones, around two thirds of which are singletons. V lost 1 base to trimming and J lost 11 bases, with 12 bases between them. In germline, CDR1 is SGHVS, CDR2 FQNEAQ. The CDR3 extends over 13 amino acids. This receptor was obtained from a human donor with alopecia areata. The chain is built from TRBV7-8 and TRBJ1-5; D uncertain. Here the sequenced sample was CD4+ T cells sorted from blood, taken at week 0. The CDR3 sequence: CASSLDLSGAQHF. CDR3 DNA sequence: TGTGCCAGCAGCTTAGATTTGTCCGGGGCCCAGCATTTT.